The clone carrying this T cell receptor (beta chain) was counted a few times. The antigen is unknown. With the Oncomine TCR Beta short-read assay, DNA from cultured CD4+ T cells was sequenced. TCRdb called the PCR reads again in MiXCR, with one record for every CDR3 protein. The sample holds about 15,000 distinct CDR3 sequences, about three quarters seen once. The data belong to a study of vaccination and CD4 T cells after COVID-19. Study summary: Samples after vaccination came a median 72 days past dose two, ranging 14 to 241. The control cultures got either a CEFX pool, an HIV-1 Nef pool, or no peptide at all.

Treatment noted: roughly 10-day PBMC culture with coronavirus spike peptide pools or control peptides (ViraFEST assay). Half of the medium was exchanged for fresh IL-2 medium, first on day 3 and then on day 7. Germline lookup yields CDR1 MNHEY and CDR2 SMNVEV (reference sequence). The CDR3 runs to 13 residues. Trimming left V 6 bases short and J 5 bases short, with 13 bases between. This rearrangement joins TRBV27 to TRBJ1-2, with D perhaps TRBD1 (5 bases). Sequenced: CD4+ T cells from blood, cultured in vitro. The TCR sequence derives from a human donor who had recovered from COVID-19. CDR3 coding DNA: TGTGCCAGCAGAACAGGCCTTACGTATGGCTACACCTTC. Its translation is CASRTGLTYGYTF.